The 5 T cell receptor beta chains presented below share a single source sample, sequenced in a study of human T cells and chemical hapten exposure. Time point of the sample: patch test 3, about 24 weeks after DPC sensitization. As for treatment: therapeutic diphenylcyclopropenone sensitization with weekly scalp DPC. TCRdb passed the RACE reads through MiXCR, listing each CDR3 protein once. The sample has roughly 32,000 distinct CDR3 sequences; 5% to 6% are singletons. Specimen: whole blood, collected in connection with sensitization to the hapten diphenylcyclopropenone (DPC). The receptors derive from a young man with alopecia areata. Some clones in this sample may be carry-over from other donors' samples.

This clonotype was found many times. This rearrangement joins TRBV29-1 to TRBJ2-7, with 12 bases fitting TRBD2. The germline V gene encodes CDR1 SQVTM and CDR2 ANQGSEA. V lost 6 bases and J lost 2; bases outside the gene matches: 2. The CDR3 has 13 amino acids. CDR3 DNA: TGCAGCGTCACTAGCGGGAGGACCTACGAGCAGTACTTC. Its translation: CSVTSGRTYEQYF.

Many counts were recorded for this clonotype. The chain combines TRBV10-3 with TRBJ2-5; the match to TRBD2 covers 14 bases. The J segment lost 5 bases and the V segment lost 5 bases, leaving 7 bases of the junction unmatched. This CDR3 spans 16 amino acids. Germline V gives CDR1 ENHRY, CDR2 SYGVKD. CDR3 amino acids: CAISLGTSGSVETQYF. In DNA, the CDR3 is TGTGCCATCAGTCTTGGGACTAGCGGGAGCGTTGAGACCCAGTACTTC.

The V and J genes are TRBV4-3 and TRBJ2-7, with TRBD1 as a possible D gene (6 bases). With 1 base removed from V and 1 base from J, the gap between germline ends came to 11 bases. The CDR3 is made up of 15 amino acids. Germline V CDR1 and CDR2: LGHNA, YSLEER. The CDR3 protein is CASSQGGLGSYEQYF. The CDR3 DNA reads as TGCGCCAGCAGCCAAGGGGGGCTGGGATCCTACGAGCAGTACTTC.

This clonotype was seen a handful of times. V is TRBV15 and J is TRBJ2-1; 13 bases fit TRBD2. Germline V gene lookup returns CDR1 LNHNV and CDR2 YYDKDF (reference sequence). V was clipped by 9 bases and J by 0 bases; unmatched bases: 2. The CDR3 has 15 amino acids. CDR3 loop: CATRTSGSSYNEQFF. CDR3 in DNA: TGTGCCACGCGGACTAGCGGGAGCTCCTACAATGAGCAGTTCTTC.

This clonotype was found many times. CDR3 sequence (DNA): TGTGCCAGCAGTTTATTCGGGGATCAGTCGATAGAGACCCAGTACTTC. Protein sequence: CASSLFGDQSIETQYF. This chain uses TRBV27 with TRBJ2-5; D is perhaps TRBD2 (5 bases). The CDR3 totals 16 residues. CDR1 is MNHEY and CDR2 is SMNVEV in the germline V gene (reference sequence). Trimming took off 1 base at V and 4 bases at J, with 16 bases between the two ends.